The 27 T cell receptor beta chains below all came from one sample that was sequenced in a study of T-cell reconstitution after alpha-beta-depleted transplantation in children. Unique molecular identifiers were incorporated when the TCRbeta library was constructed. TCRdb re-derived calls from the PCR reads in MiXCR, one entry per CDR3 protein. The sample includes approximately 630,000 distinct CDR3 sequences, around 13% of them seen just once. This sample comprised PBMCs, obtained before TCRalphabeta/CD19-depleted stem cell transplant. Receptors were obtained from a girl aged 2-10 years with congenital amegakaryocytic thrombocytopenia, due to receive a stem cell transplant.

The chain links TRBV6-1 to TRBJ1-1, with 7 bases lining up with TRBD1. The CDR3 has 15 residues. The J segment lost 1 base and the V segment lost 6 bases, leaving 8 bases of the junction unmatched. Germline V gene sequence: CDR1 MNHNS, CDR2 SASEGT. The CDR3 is CASSAKTGTNTEAFF. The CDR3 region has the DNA TGTGCCAGCAGCGCGAAGACAGGGACGAACACTGAAGCTTTCTTT.

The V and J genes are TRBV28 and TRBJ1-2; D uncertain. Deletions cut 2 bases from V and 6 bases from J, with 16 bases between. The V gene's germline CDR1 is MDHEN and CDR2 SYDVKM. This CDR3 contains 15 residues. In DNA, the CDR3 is TGTGCCAGCAGTTTACTATGGGCACGGGCGCATGGCTACACCTTC. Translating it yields CASSLLWARAHGYTF.

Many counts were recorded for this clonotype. The CDR3 spells CASSDHLQPNTGELFF. The CDR3 DNA reads TGTGCCAGCAGTGATCATTTACAGCCGAACACCGGGGAGCTGTTTTTT. The chain couples TRBV6-1 to TRBJ2-2; D is uncertain. The V and J ends lost 3 bases and 0 bases respectively, with 11 bases between them. The germline V gene has CDR1 MNHNS and CDR2 SASEGT. This CDR3 comprises 16 residues.

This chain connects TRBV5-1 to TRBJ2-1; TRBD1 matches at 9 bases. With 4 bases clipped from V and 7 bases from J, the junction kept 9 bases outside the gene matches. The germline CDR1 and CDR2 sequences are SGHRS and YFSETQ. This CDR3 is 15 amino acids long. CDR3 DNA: TGCGCCAGCAGCGCTATACCGGGACAGGGAAATGAGCAGTTCTTC. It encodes CASSAIPGQGNEQFF.

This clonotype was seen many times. The CDR3, as DNA: TGCAGTGCTCGTCCCAACCCTAGAAAGACCGGGGAGCTGTTTTTT. Translating gives CSARPNPRKTGELFF. The chain combines TRBV20-1 with TRBJ2-2; D is ambiguous. Trimming removed 5 bases from V and 5 bases from J, with 18 bases in between. Germline V gives CDR1 DFQATT, CDR2 SNEGSKA (reference sequence). The CDR3 is 15 residues long.

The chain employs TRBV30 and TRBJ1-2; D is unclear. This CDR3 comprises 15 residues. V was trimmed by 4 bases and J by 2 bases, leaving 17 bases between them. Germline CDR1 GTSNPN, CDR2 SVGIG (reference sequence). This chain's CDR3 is CAWNHLSRNNYGYTF. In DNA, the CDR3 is TGTGCCTGGAACCATCTCTCGAGGAACAACTATGGCTACACCTTC.

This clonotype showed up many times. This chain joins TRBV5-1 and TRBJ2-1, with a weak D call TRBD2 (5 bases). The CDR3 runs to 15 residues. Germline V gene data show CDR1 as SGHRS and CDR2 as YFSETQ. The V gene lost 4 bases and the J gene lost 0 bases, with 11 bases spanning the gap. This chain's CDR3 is CASSKGLDSYNEQFF. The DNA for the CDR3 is TGCGCCAGCAGCAAAGGACTGGACTCCTACAATGAGCAGTTCTTC.

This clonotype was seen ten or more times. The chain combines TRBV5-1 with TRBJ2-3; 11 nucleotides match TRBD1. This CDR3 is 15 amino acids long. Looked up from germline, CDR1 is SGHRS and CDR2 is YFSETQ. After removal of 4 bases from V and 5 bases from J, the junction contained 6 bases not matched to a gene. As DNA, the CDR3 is TGCGCCAGCAGCACCGGGACAGGGGGGGAAGATACGCAGTATTTT. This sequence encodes CASSTGTGGEDTQYF.

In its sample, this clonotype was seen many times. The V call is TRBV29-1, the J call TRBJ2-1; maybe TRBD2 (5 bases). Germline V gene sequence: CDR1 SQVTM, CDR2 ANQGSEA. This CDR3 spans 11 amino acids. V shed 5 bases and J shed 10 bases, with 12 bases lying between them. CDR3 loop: CSVIKDYEQFF. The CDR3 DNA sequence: TGCAGCGTTATCAAAGACTACGAGCAGTTCTTC.

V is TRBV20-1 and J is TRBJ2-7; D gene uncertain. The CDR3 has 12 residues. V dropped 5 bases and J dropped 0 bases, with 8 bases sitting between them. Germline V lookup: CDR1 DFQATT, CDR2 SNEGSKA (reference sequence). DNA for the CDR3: TGCAGTGCTGAACCCGTCTCCTACGAGCAGTACTTC. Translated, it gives CSAEPVSYEQYF.

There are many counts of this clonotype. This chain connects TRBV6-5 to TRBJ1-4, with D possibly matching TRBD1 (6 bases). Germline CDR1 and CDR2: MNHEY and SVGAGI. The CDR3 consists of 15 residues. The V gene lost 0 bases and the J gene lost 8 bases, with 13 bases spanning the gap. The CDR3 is CASSYSNRVYEKLFF. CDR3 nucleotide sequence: TGTGCCAGCAGTTACTCGAACAGGGTCTACGAAAAACTGTTTTTT.

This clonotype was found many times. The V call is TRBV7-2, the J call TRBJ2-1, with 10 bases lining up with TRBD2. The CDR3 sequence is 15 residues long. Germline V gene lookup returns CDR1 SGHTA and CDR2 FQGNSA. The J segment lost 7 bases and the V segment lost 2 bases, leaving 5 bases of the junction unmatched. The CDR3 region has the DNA TGTGCCAGCAGCTTATGGCGGACTAGCGGAAATGAGCAGTTCTTC. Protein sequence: CASSLWRTSGNEQFF.

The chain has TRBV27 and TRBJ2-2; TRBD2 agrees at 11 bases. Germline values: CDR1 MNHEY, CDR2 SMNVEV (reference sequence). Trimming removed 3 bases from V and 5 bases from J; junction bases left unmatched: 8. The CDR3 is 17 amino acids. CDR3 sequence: CASSFGVAGGTTGELFF. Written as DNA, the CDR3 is TGTGCCAGCAGTTTCGGGGTAGCGGGAGGGACTACCGGGGAGCTGTTTTTT.

The CDR3 DNA is TGCAGTGCACTGCGGGAGTCTTCAGATACGCAGTATTTT. This translates into CSALRESSDTQYF. The chain couples TRBV20-1 to TRBJ2-3, with 7 bases lining up with TRBD2. Germline trimming cut 6 bases from V and 4 bases from J; bases unmatched to any gene: 7. The CDR3 runs to 13 residues. Germline V lookup: CDR1 DFQATT, CDR2 SNEGSKA (reference sequence).

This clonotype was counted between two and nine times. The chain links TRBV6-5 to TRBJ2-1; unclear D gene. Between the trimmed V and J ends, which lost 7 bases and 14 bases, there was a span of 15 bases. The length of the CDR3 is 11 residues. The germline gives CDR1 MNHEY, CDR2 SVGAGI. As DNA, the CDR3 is TGTGCCAGCAAAATCTACACGCTCGAGTTCTTC. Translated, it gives CASKIYTLEFF.

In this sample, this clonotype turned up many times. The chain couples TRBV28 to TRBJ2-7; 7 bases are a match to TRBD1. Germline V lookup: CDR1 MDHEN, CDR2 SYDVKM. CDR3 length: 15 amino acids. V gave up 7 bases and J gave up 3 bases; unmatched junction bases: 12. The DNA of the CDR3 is TGTGCCAGCAACCCTCGAAGGACAGGCGTCTACGAGCAGTACTTC. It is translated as CASNPRRTGVYEQYF. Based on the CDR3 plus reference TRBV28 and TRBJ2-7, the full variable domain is DVKVTQSSRYLVKRTGEKVFLECVQDMDHENMFWYRQDPGLGLRLIYFSYDVKMKEKGDIPEGYSVSREKKERFSLILESASTNQTSMYLCASNPRRTGVYEQYFGPGTRLTVT.

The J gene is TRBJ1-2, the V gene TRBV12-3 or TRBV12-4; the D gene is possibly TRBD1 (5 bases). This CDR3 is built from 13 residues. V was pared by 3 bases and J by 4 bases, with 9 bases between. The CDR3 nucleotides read TGTGCCAGCAGTTTTGGGGCCCTCTATGGCTACACCTTC. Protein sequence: CASSFGALYGYTF.

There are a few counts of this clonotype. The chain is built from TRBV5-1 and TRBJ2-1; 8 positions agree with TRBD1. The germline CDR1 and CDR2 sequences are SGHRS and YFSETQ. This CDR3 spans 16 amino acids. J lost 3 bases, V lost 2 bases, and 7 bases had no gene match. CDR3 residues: CASSFNTGGLYNEQFF. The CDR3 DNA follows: TGCGCCAGCAGCTTTAATACAGGGGGGCTCTACAATGAGCAGTTCTTC. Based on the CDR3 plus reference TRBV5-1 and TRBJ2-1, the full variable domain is KAGVTQTPRYLIKTRGQQVTLSCSPISGHRSVSWYQQTPGQGLQFLFEYFSETQRNKGNFPGRFSGRQFSNSRSEMNVSTLELGDSALYLCASSFNTGGLYNEQFFGPGTRLTVL.

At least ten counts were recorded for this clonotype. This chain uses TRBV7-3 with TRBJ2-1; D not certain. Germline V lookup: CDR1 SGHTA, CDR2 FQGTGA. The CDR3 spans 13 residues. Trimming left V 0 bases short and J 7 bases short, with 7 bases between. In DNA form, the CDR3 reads TGTGCCAGCAGCTTAACCGTATGGAATGAGCAGTTCTTC. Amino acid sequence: CASSLTVWNEQFF.

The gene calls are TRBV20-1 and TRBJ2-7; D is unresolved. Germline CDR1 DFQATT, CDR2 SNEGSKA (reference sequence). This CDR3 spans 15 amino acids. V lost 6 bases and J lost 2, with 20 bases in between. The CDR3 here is CSAKYVVFPAYEQYF. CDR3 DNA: TGCAGTGCCAAGTATGTTGTCTTCCCTGCCTACGAGCAGTACTTC.

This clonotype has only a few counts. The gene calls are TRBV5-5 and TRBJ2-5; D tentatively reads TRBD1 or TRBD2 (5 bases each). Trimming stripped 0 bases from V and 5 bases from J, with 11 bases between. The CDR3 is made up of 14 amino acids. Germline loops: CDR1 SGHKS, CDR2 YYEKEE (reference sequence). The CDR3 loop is CASSLAWDGETQYF. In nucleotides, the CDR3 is TGTGCCAGCAGCTTGGCCTGGGACGGCGAGACCCAGTACTTC.

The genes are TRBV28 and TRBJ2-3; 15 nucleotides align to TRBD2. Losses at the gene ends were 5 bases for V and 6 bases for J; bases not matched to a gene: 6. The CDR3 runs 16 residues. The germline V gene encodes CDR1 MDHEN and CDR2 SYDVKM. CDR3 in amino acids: CASSQTGLAGGDTQYF. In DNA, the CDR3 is TGTGCCAGCAGTCAAACAGGACTAGCGGGGGGGGATACGCAGTATTTT.

The CDR3 protein is CASRGDWGAGPYNEQFF. The CDR3 DNA reads as TGTGCCAGCAGGGGGGACTGGGGAGCGGGACCCTACAATGAGCAGTTCTTC. The chain employs TRBV2 and TRBJ2-1; 7 bases are shared with TRBD2. The CDR3 is 17 amino acids. Germline-derived CDR1 and CDR2 are SNHLY and FYNNEI. J gave up 2 bases and V 6 bases, and 13 bases lay outside the gene matches.

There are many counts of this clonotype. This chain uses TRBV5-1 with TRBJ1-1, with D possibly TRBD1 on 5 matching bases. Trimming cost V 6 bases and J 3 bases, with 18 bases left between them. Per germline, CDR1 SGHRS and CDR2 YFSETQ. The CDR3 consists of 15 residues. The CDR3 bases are TGCGCCAGCAACCCCTTGGGGGTAGACGACACTGAAGCTTTCTTT. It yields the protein CASNPLGVDDTEAFF.

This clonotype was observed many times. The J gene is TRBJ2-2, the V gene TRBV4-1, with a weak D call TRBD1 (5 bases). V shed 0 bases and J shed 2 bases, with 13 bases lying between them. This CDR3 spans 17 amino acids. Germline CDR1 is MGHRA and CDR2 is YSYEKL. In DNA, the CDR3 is TGCGCCAGCAGCCAAGAAATCATGCAGGGAAACACCGGGGAGCTGTTTTTT. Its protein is CASSQEIMQGNTGELFF.

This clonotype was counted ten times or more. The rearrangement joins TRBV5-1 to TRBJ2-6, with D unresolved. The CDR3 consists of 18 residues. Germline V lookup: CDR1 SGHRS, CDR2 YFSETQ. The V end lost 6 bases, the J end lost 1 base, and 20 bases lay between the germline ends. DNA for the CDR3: TGCGCCAGCACTGGATCAGAGGTCTCTTCTTCTGGGGCCAACGTCCTGACTTTC. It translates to CASTGSEVSSSGANVLTF.

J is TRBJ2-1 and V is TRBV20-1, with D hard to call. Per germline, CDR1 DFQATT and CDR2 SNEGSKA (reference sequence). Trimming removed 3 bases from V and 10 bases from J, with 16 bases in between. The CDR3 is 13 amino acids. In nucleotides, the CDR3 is TGCAGTGCTAGGAGGTTTGGGTATTCGGAGCAGTTCTTC. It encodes CSARRFGYSEQFF.